This T cell receptor beta chain was sequenced for a study of T cell changes during pregnancy in multiple sclerosis (dated by TCRdb to the late 2010s). Looking at the study overall: Changes in the T cell repertoire over the course of pregnancy were examined in this study in women with multiple sclerosis.

Libraries came from the immunoSEQ multiplex PCR assay. Here the immuneACCESS table is served through TCRdb, limited to in-frame sequences with V and J called. Missing clones are a known gap in these copies; in checked studies unresolved V genes cover under half, and the rest lacks a known reason. The sample includes 38,000 or so clones, with 90% observed a single time. The ten largest clones capture approximately 0.5% of the sample. Reading the germline V gene gives CDR1 MDHEN and CDR2 SYDVKM. The CDR3, from cysteine to phenylalanine, totals 14 residues. Of the read, only the CDR3 DNA is kept; its 42 bases are in frame from base 1. V is cut by 3 bases and J by 4 bases, and the space between the germline ends is 13 bases. Comments on this clone: Its specific antigen is unknown. The record has no base qualities; no much larger clone is one base away.

Recombination connected TRBV28 to TRBJ2-7, and TRBD2 may be the D gene, going by 5 matching bases. The sequences come from CD4+ T cells from peripheral blood mononuclear cells, collected in the second trimester of pregnancy. The TCR was taken from a female donor with multiple sclerosis, enrolled in a pregnancy study. The CDR3 region reads CASSFRGSGYEQYF. The nucleotide sequence is given as TGTGCCAGCAGTTTTCGAGGGTCTGGGTACGAGCAGTACTTC.